The 17 T cell receptor beta chains reported below all come from one sample, sequenced in a study of post-analysis software for immune sequencing data. Overall study findings and caveats: Higher frequency in patients than in controls was seen for about five TRBV segments, with TRBV5-6, TRBV5-1 and TRBV20-1 among them.

These receptors lack a known antigen. The TCR beta cDNA libraries carried unique molecular identifiers. TCRdb processed the PCR reads anew with MiXCR; each CDR3 protein has one entry. The table shows around 440,000 distinct CDR3 sequences, with approximately 45% occurring only once. The sample comprised blood. The receptors shown here come from a girl aged 5-17 years with multiple sclerosis.

This sequence joins TRBV6-4 and TRBJ2-1, with TRBD2 identical over 7 bases. Germline loops: CDR1 MRHNA, CDR2 SNTAGT. V lost 6 bases to trimming and J lost 1 base; unmatched junction nucleotides: 6. The CDR3 is 15 residues long. The CDR3 DNA follows: TGTGCCAGCAGGGGCGGGAGTGTATCCTACAATGAGCAGTTCTTC. Protein: CASRGGSVSYNEQFF.

The J gene is TRBJ2-5, the V gene TRBV18; perhaps D is TRBD1 or TRBD2 (5 bases each). The last part of the DNA fits TRBJ2-7 better; the J call may be wrong. The germline V gene has CDR1 KGHSH and CDR2 LQKENI. The CDR3 runs 16 residues. This CDR3 is CASSPDQWGIGVEQYF. The CDR3 nucleotides read TGTGCCAGCTCACCAGACCAATGGGGGATCGGGGTCGAGCAGTACTTC.

The rearrangement joins TRBV7-8 to TRBJ2-3, with D possibly matching TRBD2 (6 bases). Trimming cost V 5 bases and J 5 bases, with 14 bases left between them. The CDR3 spans 14 residues. Germline assignment: CDR1 SGHVS and CDR2 FQNEAQ. The CDR3 loop is CASSPRLGVDTQYF. The DNA for the CDR3 is TGTGCCAGCAGCCCACGACTAGGAGTAGATACGCAGTATTTT. Based on the CDR3 plus reference TRBV7-8 and TRBJ2-3, the full variable domain is GAGVSQSPRYKVAKRGQDVALRCDPISGHVSLFWYQQALGQGPEFLTYFQNEAQLDKSGLPSDRFFAERPEGSVSTLKIQRTQQEDSAVYLCASSPRLGVDTQYFGPGTRLTVL.

This CDR3 is CASSGTGAGIQYF. The CDR3 coding sequence is TGTGCCAGCAGTGGGACAGGGGCTGGCATTCAGTACTTC. The genes are TRBV28 and TRBJ2-4, with TRBD1 identical over 10 bases. V was clipped by 5 bases and J by 9 bases; unmatched bases: 4. Germline V gene data show CDR1 as MDHEN and CDR2 as SYDVKM. The CDR3 runs to 13 residues.

The table lists this clonotype with a few counts. The rearrangement uses TRBV19 and TRBJ2-1, with TRBD1 identical over 7 bases. Germline V gives CDR1 LNHDA, CDR2 SQIVND (reference sequence). Trimming cost V 10 bases and J 0 bases; bases outside gene matches: 6. This CDR3 spans 14 amino acids. CDR3: CATKGDSSYNEQFF. In nucleotides, the CDR3 is TGTGCCACCAAAGGGGACAGCTCCTACAATGAGCAGTTCTTC.

The chain uses TRBV7-8 and TRBJ2-3, with 13 bases lining up with TRBD2. From germline, CDR1 is SGHVS and CDR2 FQNEAQ. The CDR3 is made up of 15 amino acids. The V segment lost 5 bases and the J segment 5 bases; nucleotides outside the gene matches: 4. CDR3 nucleotides: TGTGCCAGCAGCCAACGACTAGCGGGGGGAGATACGCAGTATTTT. As protein: CASSQRLAGGDTQYF.

This clonotype was counted a few times. This rearrangement joins TRBV9 to TRBJ2-7; perhaps TRBD1 as D (6 bases). CDR1 and CDR2 (germline): SGDLS, YYNGEE. The CDR3 sequence is 15 residues long. V was cut by 3 bases and J by 4 bases, with 17 bases left in between. CDR3 sequence reads: CASSDGTRGRYEQYF. DNA for the CDR3: TGTGCCAGCAGCGACGGGACACGGGGCAGATACGAGCAGTACTTC.

This clonotype was counted between two and nine times. The rearrangement uses TRBV4-1 and TRBJ2-5; D perhaps matches TRBD1 (6 bases). This CDR3 spans 17 amino acids. V gave up 1 base and J gave up 2 bases, with 17 bases separating them. Per the germline V gene, CDR1 is MGHRA and CDR2 is YSYEKL. CDR3 coding DNA: TGCGCCAGCAGCCAAGTCCTACAGGGAAGAGGGCAAGAGACCCAGTACTTC. This encodes CASSQVLQGRGQETQYF.

About this clonotype itself: This is likely a read error, given that the CDR3 carries no conserved phenylalanine or tryptophan at its end. V gene TRBV4-1 combines with J gene TRBJ1-6; TRBD1 matches at 8 bases. Germline V gene data show CDR1 as MGHRA and CDR2 as YSYEKL. Trimming at V came to 4 bases and at J to 7 bases, leaving 9 bases not matched to a gene. This CDR3 is built from 16 residues. The CDR3 coding sequence is TGCGCCAGCAGCCTGGAATGGACAGGGTCAAATTCACCCCTCCACTGT. This codes for CASSLEWTGSNSPLHC.

Regarding this clonotype: The junction does not match germline at one end; this may be a read error. This sequence joins TRBV12-3 or TRBV12-4 and TRBJ2-5; 8 nucleotides match TRBD1. The CDR3 loop spans 17 amino acids. CDR3 sequence: CASSRQRRTGKTEAQYF. As DNA, the CDR3 is TGTGCCAGCAGCCGACAAAGAAGGACAGGGAAAACAGAGGCCCAGTACTTC.

In regard to this clonotype: At one boundary the junction diverges from the germline segment, which might be a read error. The V and J genes are TRBV6-5 and TRBJ2-5; tentatively, D is TRBD1 or TRBD2 (5 bases each). Germline CDR1 MNHEY, CDR2 SVGAGI. The CDR3 has 14 residues. The CDR3 loop reads CARRADGASETQYF. The CDR3 DNA is TGTGCCCGCAGGGCTGACGGGGCATCGGAGACCCAGTACTTC.

This clonotype was seen a few times. The chain is built from TRBV5-1 and TRBJ2-7; tentative D call: TRBD1 (5 bases). From germline, CDR1 is SGHRS and CDR2 YFSETQ. V lost 0 bases and J 3 bases, leaving 13 bases between the germline ends. The CDR3 spans 15 residues. In nucleotides, the CDR3 is TGCGCCAGCAGCTTGGAGGCAGGGCATAACTACGAGCAGTACTTC. This gives the protein CASSLEAGHNYEQYF.

The chain joins TRBV5-6 to TRBJ2-5; 11 bases are shared with TRBD2. CDR1 is SGHDT, CDR2 YYEEEE, per germline. J lost 3 bases, V lost 7 bases, and 5 bases had no gene match. The CDR3 is 14 residues long. For the CDR3, the DNA is TGTGCCAGCGACATACTAGCGGGAGAAGAGACCCAGTACTTC. Its protein is CASDILAGEETQYF.

This rearrangement joins TRBV3-1 to TRBJ2-3; 7 nucleotides line up with TRBD2. Germline lookup yields CDR1 LGHDT and CDR2 YNNKEL (reference sequence). The CDR3 is made up of 18 amino acids. Trimming cost V 3 bases and J 7 bases; bases outside gene matches: 19. In DNA, the CDR3 is TGTGCCAGCAGCCACGAATCGTACGGGAGAATGGGAGGGAATACGCAGTATTTT. Residues: CASSHESYGRMGGNTQYF.

The V and J genes are TRBV7-3 and TRBJ2-6; D not resolved. The V gene lost 5 bases and the J gene lost 0 bases, with 8 bases spanning the gap. Germline CDR1 is SGHTA and CDR2 is FQGTGA. The CDR3 extends over 15 amino acids. The CDR3 is CASSKQYSGANVLTF. CDR3 DNA: TGTGCCAGCAGCAAACAGTACTCTGGGGCCAACGTCCTGACTTTC.

Many counts were recorded for this clonotype. This chain joins TRBV20-1 and TRBJ2-7; a weak D match, TRBD2 (5 bases). The CDR3 is 13 residues long. Trimming took off 5 bases at V and 2 bases at J, with 13 bases between the two ends. The germline gives CDR1 DFQATT, CDR2 SNEGSKA (reference sequence). The CDR3 coding sequence is TGCAGTGCTCTGGACTTCGGAGCCTACGAGCAGTACTTC. This translates into CSALDFGAYEQYF.

The sample holds many counts of this clonotype. V usage is TRBV7-3 and J usage is TRBJ2-5; no reliable D call. The CDR3 sequence is 13 residues long. V was cut by 3 bases and J by 2 bases, with 7 bases left in between. Germline V gives CDR1 SGHTA, CDR2 FQGTGA. The CDR3 bases are TGTGCCAGCAGCTTGACACCTCAAGAGACCCAGTACTTC. It encodes CASSLTPQETQYF. Looking up the rest from reference TRBV7-3 and TRBJ2-5 gives the full variable domain: GAGVSQTPSNKVTEKGKYVELRCDPISGHTALYWYRQSLGQGPEFLIYFQGTGAADDSGLPNDRFFAVRPEGSVSTLKIQRTERGDSAVYLCASSLTPQETQYFGPGTRLLVL.